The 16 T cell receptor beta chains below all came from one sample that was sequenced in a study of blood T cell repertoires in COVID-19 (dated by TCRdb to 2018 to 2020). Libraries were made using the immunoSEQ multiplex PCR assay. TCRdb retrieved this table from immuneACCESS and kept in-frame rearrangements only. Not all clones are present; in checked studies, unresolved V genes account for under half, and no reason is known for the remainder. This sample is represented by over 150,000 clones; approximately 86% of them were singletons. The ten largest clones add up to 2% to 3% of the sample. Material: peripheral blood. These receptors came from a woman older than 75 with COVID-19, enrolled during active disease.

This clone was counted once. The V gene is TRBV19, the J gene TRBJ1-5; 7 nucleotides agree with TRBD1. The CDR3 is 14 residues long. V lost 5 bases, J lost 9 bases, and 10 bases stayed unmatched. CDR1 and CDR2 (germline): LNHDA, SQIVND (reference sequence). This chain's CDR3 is CASSGILQGPPQHF. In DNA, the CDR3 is TGTGCCAGTAGTGGGATCTTACAGGGGCCGCCCCAGCATTTT.

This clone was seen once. The CDR3 region is CASSVGGTSLADTQYF. The CDR3 region has the DNA TGTGCCAGCAGCGTAGGCGGGACTAGCCTCGCAGATACGCAGTATTTT. This rearrangement joins TRBV9 to TRBJ2-3; TRBD2 matches at 9 bases. This CDR3 spans 16 amino acids. The trim removed 0 bases at V and 4 bases at J, leaving 6 bases unmatched. Germline values: CDR1 SGDLS, CDR2 YYNGEE.

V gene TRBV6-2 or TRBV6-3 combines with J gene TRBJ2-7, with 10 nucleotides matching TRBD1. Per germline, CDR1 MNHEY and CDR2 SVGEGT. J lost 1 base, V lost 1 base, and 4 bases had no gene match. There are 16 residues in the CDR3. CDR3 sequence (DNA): TGTGCCAGCAGTTACTTAGGACAGGGGGTTTCCTACGAGCAGTACTTC. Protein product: CASSYLGQGVSYEQYF.

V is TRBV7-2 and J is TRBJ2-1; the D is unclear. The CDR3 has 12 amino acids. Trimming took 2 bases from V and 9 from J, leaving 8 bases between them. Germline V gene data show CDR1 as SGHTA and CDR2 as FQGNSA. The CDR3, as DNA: TGTGCCAGCAGCTTAATGACTCGTGAGCAGTTCTTC. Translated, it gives CASSLMTREQFF.

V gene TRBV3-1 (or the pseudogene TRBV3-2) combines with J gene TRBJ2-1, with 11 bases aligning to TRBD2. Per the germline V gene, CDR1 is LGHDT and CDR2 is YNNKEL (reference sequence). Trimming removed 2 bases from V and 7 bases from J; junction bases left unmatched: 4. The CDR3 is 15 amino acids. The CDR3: CASSQTSGSGNEQFF. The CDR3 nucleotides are TGTGCCAGCAGCCAAACTAGCGGGAGTGGGAATGAGCAGTTCTTC.

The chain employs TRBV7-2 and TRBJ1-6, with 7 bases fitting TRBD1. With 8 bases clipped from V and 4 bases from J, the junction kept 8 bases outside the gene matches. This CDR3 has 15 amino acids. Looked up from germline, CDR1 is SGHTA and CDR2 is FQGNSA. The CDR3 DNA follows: TGTGCCAGCCGCGCTCGACAGGGATATAATTCACCCCTCCACTTT. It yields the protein CASRARQGYNSPLHF.

The CDR3 here is CASSLTSFREQYF. CDR3 DNA sequence: TGTGCCAGCAGCCTTACTAGTTTCCGCGAGCAGTACTTC. The chain recombines TRBV3-1 (or the pseudogene TRBV3-2) with TRBJ2-7; possibly TRBD2 for D (5 bases). Per germline, CDR1 LGHDT and CDR2 YNNKEL (reference sequence). V lost 4 bases and J 6 bases, leaving 13 bases between the germline ends. This CDR3 region has 13 residues.

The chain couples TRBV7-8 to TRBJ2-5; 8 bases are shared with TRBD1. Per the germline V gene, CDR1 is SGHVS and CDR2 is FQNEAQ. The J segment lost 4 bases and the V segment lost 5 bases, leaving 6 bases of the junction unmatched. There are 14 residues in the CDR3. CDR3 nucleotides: TGTGCCAGCAGCAACGACGGACAGGGAGAGACCCAGTACTTC. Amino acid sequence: CASSNDGQGETQYF. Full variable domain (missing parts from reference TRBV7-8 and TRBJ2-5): GAGVSQSPRYKVAKRGQDVALRCDPISGHVSLFWYQQALGQGPEFLTYFQNEAQLDKSGLPSDRFFAERPEGSVSTLKIQRTQQEDSAVYLCASSNDGQGETQYFGPGTRLLVL.

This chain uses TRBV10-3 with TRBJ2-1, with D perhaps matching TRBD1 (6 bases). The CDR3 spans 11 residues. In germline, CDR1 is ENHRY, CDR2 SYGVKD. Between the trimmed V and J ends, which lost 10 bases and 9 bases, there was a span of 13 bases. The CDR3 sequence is CANGQNSEQFF. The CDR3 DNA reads TGTGCCAACGGACAGAATAGTGAGCAGTTCTTC.

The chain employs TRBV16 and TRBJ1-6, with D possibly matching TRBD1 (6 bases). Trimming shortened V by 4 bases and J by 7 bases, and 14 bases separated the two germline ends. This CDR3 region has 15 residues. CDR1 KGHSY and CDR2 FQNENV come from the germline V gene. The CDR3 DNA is TGTGCCAGCAGCCTATCTGGGGGCGGCAATTCACCCCTCCACTTT. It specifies CASSLSGGGNSPLHF.

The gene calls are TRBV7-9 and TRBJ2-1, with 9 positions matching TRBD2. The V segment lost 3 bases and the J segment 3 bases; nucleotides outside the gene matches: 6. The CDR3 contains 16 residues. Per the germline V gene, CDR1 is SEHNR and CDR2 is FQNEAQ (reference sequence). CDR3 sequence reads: CASSFLAGAGYNEQFF. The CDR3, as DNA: TGTGCCAGCAGCTTCTTAGCGGGAGCTGGCTACAATGAGCAGTTCTTC.

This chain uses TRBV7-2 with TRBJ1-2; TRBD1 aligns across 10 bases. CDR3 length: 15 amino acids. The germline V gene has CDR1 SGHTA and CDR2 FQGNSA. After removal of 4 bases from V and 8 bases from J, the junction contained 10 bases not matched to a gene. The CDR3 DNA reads TGTGCCAGCAGCTCGAGACAGGGGGCTGTATACGGCTACACCTTC. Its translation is CASSSRQGAVYGYTF. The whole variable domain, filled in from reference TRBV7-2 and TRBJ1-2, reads GAGVSQSPSNKVTEKGKDVELRCDPISGHTALYWYRQSLGQGLEFLIYFQGNSAPDKSGLPSDRFSAERTGGSVSTLTIQRTQQEDSAVYLCASSSRQGAVYGYTFGSGTRLTVV.

CDR3 sequence: CASSQGLRQGPQHF. Here the CDR3 DNA reads TGTGCCAGCAGCCAAGGTTTACGACAGGGACCCCAGCATTTT. The rearrangement joins TRBV4-2 to TRBJ1-5, with TRBD1 matching over 7 bases. The V gene's germline CDR1 is LGHNA and CDR2 YNFKEQ. This CDR3 comprises 14 residues. After removal of 1 base from V and 10 bases from J, the junction contained 7 bases not matched to a gene.

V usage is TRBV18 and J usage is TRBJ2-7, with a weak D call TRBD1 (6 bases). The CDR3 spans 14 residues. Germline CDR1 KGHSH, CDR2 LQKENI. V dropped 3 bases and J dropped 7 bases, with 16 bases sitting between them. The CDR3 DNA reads TGTGCCAGCTCACCGGACGGGACACGCGAAGAGCAGTACTTC. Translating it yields CASSPDGTREEQYF.

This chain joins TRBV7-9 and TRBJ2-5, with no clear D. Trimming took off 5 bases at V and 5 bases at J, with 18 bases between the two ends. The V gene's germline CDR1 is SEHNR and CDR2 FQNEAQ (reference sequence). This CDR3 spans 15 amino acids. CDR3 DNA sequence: TGTGCCAGCAGCCAGGTCTTATCGAATTGGGAGACCCAGTACTTC. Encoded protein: CASSQVLSNWETQYF.

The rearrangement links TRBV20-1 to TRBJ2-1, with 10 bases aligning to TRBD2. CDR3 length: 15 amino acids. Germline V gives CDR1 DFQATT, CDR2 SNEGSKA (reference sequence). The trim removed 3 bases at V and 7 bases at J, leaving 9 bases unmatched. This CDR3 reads CSASESGRAGNEQFF. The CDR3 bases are TGCAGTGCTAGTGAGAGCGGGAGGGCCGGGAATGAGCAGTTCTTC.